This TCR beta chain was identified during a study of PD-1 blockade in mismatch repair-deficient tumors. Assay used: immunoSEQ multiplex PCR; TCRdb lists only in-frame clones, some missing. Among 120,000 or so clones listed, more than 85% were seen once. The CDR3 is made up of 14 amino acids. The V gene's germline CDR1 is SGHDT and CDR2 YYEEEE. Trimming stripped 0 bases from V and 0 bases from J, with 6 bases between. Mismatch repair deficiency was confirmed in all patients, by PCR or immunohistochemistry. A few pembrolizumab responders had their TCRs sequenced. This specimen consisted of peripheral blood, obtained 44 weeks after starting pembrolizumab. The source of this sequence is an adult with mismatch repair-deficient cancer. This chain uses TRBV5-6 with TRBJ1-1, with D possibly being TRBD1 (5 bases). CDR3: CASSLGGVNTEAFF. CDR3 in DNA: TGTGCCAGCAGCTTGGGAGGGGTGAACACTGAAGCTTTCTTT.